This T cell receptor (beta chain) stems from a study of cytomegalovirus exposure and HLA in healthy donors. Use of 60 Vbeta and 13 Jbeta primers characterized the PCR. Sequencing used immunoSEQ multiplex PCR; TCRdb keeps in-frame clones, though not all of them. The table has about 150,000 clones, about three quarters seen once. A note on this clone: Its cognate antigen is unknown.

Findings and caveats of the study: The authors enumerated over 150 TCR beta chains as linked to cytomegalovirus. For cytomegalovirus status, the classifier reportedly gave diagnoses with high specificity and sensitivity. By a later analysis, the bulk of CMV-associated TCR beta chains appeared HLA-restricted. TCR beta chain V- and J-gene trimming was linked, in a later analysis, to a missense variant in DCLRE1C.

This TCR was sampled from a man aged 35-49 years in good health and CMV-seropositive. Sample: PBMCs.

The CDR3 protein is CASIGPSTPEGNTQYF. In nucleotides, the CDR3 is TGTGCCAGCATCGGGCCGTCGACTCCGGAGGGAAATACGCAGTATTTT. The rearrangement uses TRBV2 and TRBJ2-3; possible D gene TRBD2, 6 bases. CDR3 length: 16 amino acids. Germline V gene lookup returns CDR1 SNHLY and CDR2 FYNNEI. V was pared by 7 bases and J by 7 bases, with 24 bases between.